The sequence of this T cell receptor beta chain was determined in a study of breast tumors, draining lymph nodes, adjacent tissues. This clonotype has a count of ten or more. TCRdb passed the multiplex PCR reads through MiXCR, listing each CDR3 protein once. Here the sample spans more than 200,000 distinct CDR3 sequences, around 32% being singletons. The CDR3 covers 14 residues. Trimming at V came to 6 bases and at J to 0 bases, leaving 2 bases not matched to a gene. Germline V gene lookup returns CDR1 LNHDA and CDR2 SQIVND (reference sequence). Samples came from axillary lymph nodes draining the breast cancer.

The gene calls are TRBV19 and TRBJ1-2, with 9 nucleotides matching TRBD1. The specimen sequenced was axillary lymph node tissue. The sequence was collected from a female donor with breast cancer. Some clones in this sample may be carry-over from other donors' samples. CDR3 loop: CASSRDRANYGYTF. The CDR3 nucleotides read TGTGCCAGTAGCCGGGACAGGGCTAACTATGGCTACACCTTC.